Shown below are 30 T cell receptor beta chains from a single sample sequenced in a study of shared clonotypes between healthy human individuals. Naive CD8 cells lacked CD45RO and underwent positive selection for CCR7, leaving out terminally differentiated effector memory CD45RA+ cells. Generated by immunoSEQ multiplex PCR, the TCRdb table keeps only in-frame clones and is missing some. The profile shows about 600,000 clones, 95% to 98% of them singletons. Sample: naive CD8+ T cells sorted from blood. These receptors came from a young man in good health.

The V gene is TRBV28, the J gene TRBJ1-2; 7 bases are shared with TRBD1. CDR1 and CDR2 from the germline V gene are MDHEN and SYDVKM. Trimming cost V 5 bases and J 8 bases; bases outside gene matches: 11. CDR3 length: 14 amino acids. Here the CDR3 reads CASSTPTGLLGYTF. DNA of the CDR3: TGTGCCAGCAGTACACCGACAGGGCTATTAGGCTACACCTTC.

V usage is TRBV27 and J usage is TRBJ2-7; the D gene is possibly TRBD1 (5 bases). The CDR3 spans 13 residues. Germline V gene data show CDR1 as MNHEY and CDR2 as SMNVEV (reference sequence). Trimming cost V 6 bases and J 3 bases, with 12 bases left between them. The CDR3 protein is CASRPGRDYEQYF. The CDR3 DNA follows: TGTGCCAGCAGACCCGGCAGGGACTACGAGCAGTACTTC.

The J gene is TRBJ2-3, the V gene TRBV9, with 12 bases matching TRBD1. The CDR3 sequence is 19 residues long. The trim removed 4 bases at V and 2 bases at J, leaving 14 bases unmatched. Germline loops: CDR1 SGDLS, CDR2 YYNGEE. The CDR3 DNA follows: TGTGCCAGCAGCCCCGACCGGGACAGGGGGCTTTACTTCACAGATACGCAGTATTTT. Protein sequence: CASSPDRDRGLYFTDTQYF. Using reference TRBV9 and TRBJ2-3 for the parts outside the CDR3, the full variable domain is DSGVTQTPKHLITATGQRVTLRCSPRSGDLSVYWYQQSLDQGLQFLIQYYNGEERAKGNILERFSAQQFPDLHSELNLSSLELGDSALYFCASSPDRDRGLYFTDTQYFGPGTRLTVL.

This chain links TRBV19 with TRBJ2-1; D is possibly TRBD2 (6 bases). Germline V gene data show CDR1 as LNHDA and CDR2 as SQIVND (reference sequence). Trimming took 3 bases from V and 8 from J, leaving 17 bases between them. This CDR3 region has 15 residues. The CDR3 region is CASSIAELAGYEQFF. CDR3 DNA: TGTGCCAGTAGTATTGCTGAACTAGCTGGCTATGAGCAGTTCTTC.

This sequence joins TRBV6-6 and TRBJ2-1; D is uncertain. CDR1 and CDR2 from the germline V gene are MNHNY and SVGAGI (reference sequence). V was trimmed by 0 bases and J by 4 bases, leaving 7 bases between them. This CDR3 is 14 amino acids long. The CDR3 coding sequence is TGTGCCAGCAGTTACTCGAATGGATACAATGAGCAGTTCTTC. Translating gives CASSYSNGYNEQFF.

The gene calls are TRBV29-1 and TRBJ2-1; D remains unclear. Trimming cost V 4 bases and J 0 bases, with 10 bases left between them. The length of the CDR3 is 14 residues. From germline, CDR1 is SQVTM and CDR2 ANQGSEA. CDR3 nucleotide sequence: TGCAGCGTTGTCCCCCCGGGCTCCTACAATGAGCAGTTCTTC. Translation gives CSVVPPGSYNEQFF.

This clone was seen once. J is TRBJ1-5 and V is TRBV6-5; D gene unclear. This CDR3 is 16 amino acids long. V was clipped by 4 bases and J by 6 bases, with 19 bases between them. Per the germline V gene, CDR1 is MNHEY and CDR2 is SVGAGI. The CDR3 DNA is TGTGCCAGCAGTTCCCCCCCAGCAGGTCCGCGTCAGCCCCAGCATTTT. As protein: CASSSPPAGPRQPQHF.

The rearrangement links TRBV5-5 to TRBJ2-3; D uncertain. The CDR3 has 16 amino acids. CDR1 SGHKS and CDR2 YYEKEE come from the germline V gene (reference sequence). Deletions cut 4 bases from V and 0 bases from J, with 15 bases between. CDR3 loop: CASSPWASPSTDTQYF. The CDR3 DNA is TGTGCCAGCAGCCCCTGGGCCTCCCCTAGCACAGATACGCAGTATTTT.

Here the CDR3 reads CASRGGLADTQYF. The CDR3 region has the DNA TGCGCCAGCAGGGGGGGGCTCGCAGATACGCAGTATTTT. This chain joins TRBV4-1 and TRBJ2-3; the D gene is possibly TRBD2 (7 bases). With 6 bases removed from V and 4 bases from J, the gap between germline ends came to 11 bases. The CDR3 totals 13 residues. CDR1 and CDR2 (germline): MGHRA, YSYEKL.

The rearrangement links TRBV7-9 to TRBJ1-1, with TRBD1 as a possible D gene (5 bases). Looked up from germline, CDR1 is SEHNR and CDR2 is FQNEAQ (reference sequence). This CDR3 has 15 residues. V dropped 3 bases and J dropped 3 bases, with 14 bases sitting between them. This chain's CDR3 is CASSLVQGRDTEAFF. The CDR3 DNA is TGTGCCAGCAGCTTGGTTCAGGGACGCGACACTGAAGCTTTCTTT.

The chain uses TRBV5-1 and TRBJ2-7; no reliable D call. Germline V gives CDR1 SGHRS, CDR2 YFSETQ. The CDR3 is 15 amino acids. V dropped 0 bases and J dropped 0 bases, with 10 bases sitting between them. Here the CDR3 reads CASSLATLSSYEQYF. The CDR3 DNA reads as TGCGCCAGCAGCTTGGCGACGCTCAGCTCCTACGAGCAGTACTTC.

The rearrangement uses TRBV6-6 and TRBJ2-7; possible D gene TRBD2, 6 bases. The length of the CDR3 is 12 residues. V was trimmed by 5 bases and J by 7 bases, leaving 12 bases between them. CDR1 MNHNY and CDR2 SVGAGI come from the germline V gene (reference sequence). The CDR3 nucleotides read TGTGCCAGCAGTCGGGGAGGTGGGGAGCAGTACTTC. Translating it yields CASSRGGGEQYF.

In its sample, this clone was seen once. This chain links TRBV6-6 with TRBJ2-2; 9 bases are shared with TRBD2. Germline CDR1 MNHNY, CDR2 SVGAGI (reference sequence). The CDR3 contains 16 residues. The junction had 6 bases not matched to a gene; V was cut back by 0 bases and J by 7 bases. The CDR3 reads CASSYSGTSLVGELFF. CDR3 DNA: TGTGCCAGCAGTTACTCAGGGACTAGCCTCGTCGGGGAGCTGTTTTTT.

The chain links TRBV7-9 to TRBJ2-1; 12 nucleotides line up with TRBD2. The CDR3 is 17 amino acids. Germline V gives CDR1 SEHNR, CDR2 FQNEAQ (reference sequence). After removal of 1 base from V and 7 bases from J, the junction contained 8 bases not matched to a gene. CDR3 DNA: TGTGCCAGCAGCTTAGTGACTAGCGGGGGCCCATGGAATGAGCAGTTCTTC. This gives the protein CASSLVTSGGPWNEQFF.

This chain links TRBV15 with TRBJ2-5; D remains ambiguous. V was pared by 5 bases and J by 5 bases, with 12 bases between. CDR1 and CDR2 (germline): LNHNV, YYDKDF (reference sequence). The CDR3 spans 13 residues. CDR3 sequence: CATSLPFLETQYF. The DNA for the CDR3 is TGTGCCACCAGCCTCCCATTTCTCGAGACCCAGTACTTC.

V is TRBV13 and J is TRBJ2-7, with 9 positions matching TRBD1. The CDR3 length is 14 residues. J lost 2 bases, V lost 4 bases, and 3 bases had no gene match. Germline assignment: CDR1 PRHDT and CDR2 FYEKMQ (reference sequence). The CDR3: CASSYGTGTYEQYF. CDR3 nucleotides: TGTGCCAGCAGCTACGGGACAGGGACCTACGAGCAGTACTTC.

This chain joins TRBV9 and TRBJ2-3; the match to TRBD2 covers 11 bases. The V and J ends lost 0 bases and 0 bases, in that order; junction bases with no gene match: 6. The CDR3 is 18 amino acids. Germline CDR1 is SGDLS and CDR2 is YYNGEE. Here the CDR3 reads CASSVGARTSGSTDTQYF. As DNA, the CDR3 is TGTGCCAGCAGCGTAGGGGCTAGGACTAGCGGGAGCACAGATACGCAGTATTTT.

V and J are TRBV9 and TRBJ2-3, with TRBD1 as a possible D gene (5 bases). The CDR3 is 14 residues long. V lost 4 bases and J 6 bases, leaving 15 bases between the germline ends. Germline CDR1 is SGDLS and CDR2 is YYNGEE. The DNA of the CDR3 is TGTGCCAGCAGCAGGGGTATGGGGTCGGATACGCAGTATTTT. It encodes CASSRGMGSDTQYF. The variable domain in full, completed from reference TRBV9 and TRBJ2-3, reads DSGVTQTPKHLITATGQRVTLRCSPRSGDLSVYWYQQSLDQGLQFLIQYYNGEERAKGNILERFSAQQFPDLHSELNLSSLELGDSALYFCASSRGMGSDTQYFGPGTRLTVL.

In the case of this clone: This CDR3 is also generated by other DNA sequences in the sample. The chain employs TRBV27 and TRBJ2-3; D is undetermined. The length of the CDR3 is 13 residues. Per germline, CDR1 MNHEY and CDR2 SMNVEV (reference sequence). Deletions cut 5 bases from V and 4 bases from J, with 10 bases between. The CDR3 DNA reads as TGTGCCAGCAGTCTTTTGGGTCCAGATACGCAGTATTTT. Its protein is CASSLLGPDTQYF.

V is TRBV27 and J is TRBJ1-1; TRBD1 agrees at 7 bases. V lost 6 bases to trimming and J lost 4 bases; unmatched junction nucleotides: 8. CDR3 length equals 14 residues. CDR1 MNHEY and CDR2 SMNVEV come from the germline V gene (reference sequence). In DNA form, the CDR3 reads TGTGCCAGCAGCGACAGGGAGGTAGGCACTGAAGCTTTCTTT. Translating gives CASSDREVGTEAFF.

The CDR3 spells CASSGPHRDASYEQYF. CDR3 in DNA: TGTGCCAGCAGCGGGCCCCACAGGGACGCCTCCTACGAGCAGTACTTC. This chain uses TRBV5-6 with TRBJ2-7; D is possibly TRBD1 (6 bases). V lost 4 bases and J 0 bases, leaving 17 bases between the germline ends. The germline V gene encodes CDR1 SGHDT and CDR2 YYEEEE. CDR3 length equals 16 residues.

This rearrangement joins TRBV28 to TRBJ2-7, with TRBD2 matching 7 bases. The V segment lost 5 bases and the J segment 3 bases; nucleotides outside the gene matches: 13. Germline V lookup: CDR1 MDHEN, CDR2 SYDVKM. CDR3 length equals 16 residues. CDR3 loop: CASSPPLAELIYEQYF. The CDR3 coding sequence is TGTGCCAGCAGTCCCCCCCTAGCGGAGCTAATCTACGAGCAGTACTTC.

The rearrangement links TRBV21-1 to TRBJ2-1. TRBV21-1 is classified as a pseudogene. This CDR3 region has 17 residues. CDR3 coding DNA: TGTGCCAGCAGCAAAGGGGGTTATTCGTGGGCGTACAATGAGCAGTTCTTC. Translated: CASSKGGYSWAYNEQFF.

This chain uses TRBV29-1 with TRBJ2-2, with 8 bases identical to TRBD1. CDR1 and CDR2 (germline): SQVTM, ANQGSEA. This CDR3 region has 17 residues. Trimming cost V 6 bases and J 3 bases; bases outside gene matches: 15. The DNA for the CDR3 is TGCAGCGTCGAGCCGACAGGGGATCCGCGGTACACCGGGGAGCTGTTTTTT. Translating it yields CSVEPTGDPRYTGELFF.

The V and J genes are TRBV27 and TRBJ2-2, with D hard to call. The CDR3 loop spans 14 amino acids. The V gene's germline CDR1 is MNHEY and CDR2 SMNVEV (reference sequence). Trimming left V 2 bases short and J 6 bases short, with 10 bases between. CDR3 amino acids: CASSLTLPSGELFF. CDR3 sequence (DNA): TGTGCCAGCAGTTTAACACTCCCTTCCGGGGAGCTGTTTTTT.

The chain recombines TRBV4-1 with TRBJ2-1; 7 bases agree with TRBD2. Germline V gene data show CDR1 as MGHRA and CDR2 as YSYEKL. This CDR3 region has 17 residues. J gave up 7 bases and V 1 base, and 13 bases lay outside the gene matches. The DNA of the CDR3 is TGCGCCAGCAGCCAAGTATTTCGGGAGGCCGGCGTGAATGAGCAGTTCTTC. Translated, it gives CASSQVFREAGVNEQFF.

Comment on this clone: This sample includes further DNA sequences coding for the same CDR3. The J gene is TRBJ2-7, the V gene TRBV5-1, with 9 bases that match TRBD2. V dropped 2 bases and J dropped 2; count of bases not matched to a gene: 2. CDR1 and CDR2 (germline): SGHRS, YFSETQ. This CDR3 is 14 amino acids long. This CDR3 is CASSFIAGAYEQYF. The CDR3 DNA reads as TGCGCCAGCAGCTTCATAGCGGGGGCCTACGAGCAGTACTTC.

J is TRBJ2-1 and V is TRBV6-6, with 7 bases that match TRBD1. This CDR3 is built from 13 residues. Germline loops: CDR1 MNHNY, CDR2 SVGAGI (reference sequence). The J segment lost 8 bases and the V segment lost 6 bases, leaving 7 bases of the junction unmatched. CDR3 DNA: TGTGCCAGCAGCCCTACAGGGGTCGATGAGCAGTTCTTC. This sequence encodes CASSPTGVDEQFF.

The chain has TRBV27 and TRBJ2-1; 13 bases line up with TRBD2. Germline loops: CDR1 MNHEY, CDR2 SMNVEV (reference sequence). The length of the CDR3 is 17 residues. J was trimmed by 3 bases and V by 2 bases; bases with no gene match: 4. The CDR3 DNA sequence: TGTGCCAGCAGTTTAACTGGGACTAGCGGGATCTACAATGAGCAGTTCTTC. Residues: CASSLTGTSGIYNEQFF.

For the CDR3, the DNA is TGCGCCAGCGGTACACTAGCGGGAGTTGATACCGGGGAGCTGTTTTTT. Its translation is CASGTLAGVDTGELFF. The chain is built from TRBV5-1 and TRBJ2-2; 11 bases are shared with TRBD2. Germline CDR1 and CDR2: SGHRS and YFSETQ. V lost 7 bases, J lost 5 bases, and 10 bases stayed unmatched. The CDR3 is 16 amino acids.